Below are 19 T cell receptor beta chains sequenced from a single sample in a study of T cells in tuberculosis (dated by TCRdb to 2016 to 2019). Thawed, overnight-rested PBMC were stained with GMM-loaded CD1B tetramer, a Live/Dead dye and anti-CD3, then sorted on a FACS Aria II. The CD1B tetramers were loaded with C32 glucose monomycolate that had been purified from Rhodococcus equi. Preparation of the library involved the immunoSEQ multiplex PCR assay. Sourced from immuneACCESS, this table was stored by TCRdb with only in-frame sequences that have V and J called. A share of the clones is absent; for the studies checked, an unresolved V gene accounts for under half, and the remainder has no known explanation. The table for this sample lists roughly 92,000 clones; approximately 90% of them were counted only once. The ten largest clonotypes hold approximately 2% of the sample. The source material was CD1b-GMM tetramer-negative cells sorted from PBMCs. In the paper's terms, the cell subset or site label means: T cells not binding CD1B-GMM tetramer, sorted from same donor. These receptors came from an adult woman with latent tuberculosis.

The gene calls are TRBV6-4 and TRBJ1-6; D is possibly TRBD1 (6 bases). The CDR3 loop spans 14 amino acids. The V gene lost 6 bases and the J gene lost 7 bases, with 13 bases spanning the gap. From germline, CDR1 is MRHNA and CDR2 SNTAGT. The CDR3 nucleotides are TGTGCCAGCAGGCACACAGGGTCAAATTCACCCCTCCACTTT. It specifies CASRHTGSNSPLHF.

The chain links TRBV6-4 to TRBJ1-2; D uncertain. Trimming took off 0 bases at V and 7 bases at J, with 12 bases between the two ends. CDR1 and CDR2 (germline): MRHNA, SNTAGT. This CDR3 spans 14 amino acids. CDR3 in DNA: TGTGCCAGCAGTGACTCCCCGACCCTAGGTGGCTACACCTTC. Its protein is CASSDSPTLGGYTF.

The chain recombines TRBV19 with TRBJ2-2; no definite D call. V was trimmed by 1 base and J by 6 bases, leaving 12 bases between them. Germline assignment: CDR1 LNHDA and CDR2 SQIVND (reference sequence). The CDR3 extends over 15 amino acids. The CDR3 coding sequence is TGTGCCAGTAGTATAGGTCTCAGATCGTCCGGGGAGCTGTTTTTT. Protein sequence: CASSIGLRSSGELFF.

The chain employs TRBV29-1 and TRBJ2-3, with D hard to call. Germline V lookup: CDR1 SQVTM, CDR2 ANQGSEA. Trimming shortened V by 2 bases and J by 6 bases, and 9 bases separated the two germline ends. This CDR3 is built from 12 residues. The CDR3 nucleotides are TGCAGCGTTGAACGGTCCCACGATACGCAGTATTTT. This codes for CSVERSHDTQYF.

At least ten counts were recorded for this clone. The chain carries TRBV21-1 and TRBJ1-6; TRBD1 is the table's D call and was not checked against the DNA. TRBV21-1 is a pseudogene locus. The CDR3 extends over 15 amino acids. The DNA of the CDR3 is TGTGCCAGCAGCAGAATCGACAGCTCGATATCACCCCTCCACTTT. Protein: CASSRIDSSISPLHF.

Concerning this clone: Relative to the germline gene, one junction end is altered; a read error may explain this. CDR3 protein: CASSRNGLAGGMNEPFF. Here the CDR3 DNA reads TGTGCCAGCAGTCGAAACGGACTAGCGGGGGGGATGAATGAGCCGTTCTTC. The gene calls are TRBV28 and TRBJ2-1; 15 nucleotides match TRBD2. Germline values: CDR1 MDHEN, CDR2 SYDVKM. The CDR3 is 17 amino acids.

The rearrangement joins TRBV27 to TRBJ2-7, with a possible D match to TRBD1 (5 bases). The CDR3 is 13 amino acids. V lost 5 bases to trimming and J lost 5 bases, with 13 bases between them. Germline-derived CDR1 and CDR2 are MNHEY and SMNVEV (reference sequence). CDR3 sequence (DNA): TGTGCCAGCAGTCGGACGTGGGGCGACGAGCAGTACTTC. Translated, it gives CASSRTWGDEQYF.

The CDR3: CASSTGQSGNQPQHF. The CDR3, as DNA: TGTGCCAGCAGCACCGGACAGAGTGGGAATCAGCCCCAGCATTTT. The V gene is TRBV27, the J gene TRBJ1-5, with D possibly matching TRBD1 (6 bases). The CDR3 sequence is 15 residues long. CDR1 and CDR2 (germline): MNHEY, SMNVEV (reference sequence). Trimming removed 6 bases at V and 4 bases at J, with 16 bases between.

V usage is TRBV5-1 and J usage is TRBJ1-1, with 7 bases that match TRBD1. Germline assignment: CDR1 SGHRS and CDR2 YFSETQ. The CDR3 consists of 15 residues. The J segment lost 2 bases and the V segment lost 4 bases, leaving 8 bases of the junction unmatched. Here the CDR3 DNA reads TGCGCCAGCAGCCGGGACAGAGGCTATAACACTGAAGCTTTCTTT. Translated, it gives CASSRDRGYNTEAFF.

This clone was seen a single time. The chain joins TRBV10-2 to TRBJ1-1, with 9 bases aligning to TRBD1. Germline loops: CDR1 WSHSY, CDR2 SAAADI. The CDR3 sequence is 16 residues long. V lost 0 bases, J lost 5 bases, and 7 bases stayed unmatched. CDR3 nucleotide sequence: TGCGCCAGCAGTGAGTCGTTGGGACAGGGTGAAACTGAAGCTTTCTTT. Amino acids: CASSESLGQGETEAFF.

The V call is TRBV10-2, the J call TRBJ1-6; a weak D match, TRBD1 (5 bases). The CDR3 contains 13 residues. Germline lookup yields CDR1 WSHSY and CDR2 SAAADI. V was trimmed by 9 bases and J by 4 bases, leaving 10 bases between them. DNA of the CDR3: TGCGCCAGTTACGGGGGTTATAATTCACCCCTCCACTTT. Amino acid sequence: CASYGGYNSPLHF.

The V and J genes are TRBV4-3 and TRBJ2-2, with D possibly matching TRBD1 (6 bases). There are 14 residues in the CDR3. The germline V gene has CDR1 LGHNA and CDR2 YSLEER. The ends were cut back, 4 bases at V and 1 base at J, with 7 bases in the middle. The chain's CDR3 is CASSPQGNTGELFF. In DNA, the CDR3 is TGCGCCAGCAGCCCACAGGGGAACACCGGGGAGCTGTTTTTT.

V and J are TRBV14 and TRBJ1-1; tentative D call: TRBD1 (5 bases). The V gene lost 4 bases and the J gene lost 5 bases, with 17 bases spanning the gap. The CDR3 is 15 residues long. Germline V gene sequence: CDR1 SGHDN, CDR2 FVKESK. CDR3 DNA: TGTGCCAGCAGCCCCGCTACAGGTCAGGGAACTGAAGCTTTCTTT. The encoded protein is CASSPATGQGTEAFF. The full variable domain, its missing parts supplied by reference TRBV14 and TRBJ1-1, is EAGVTQFPSHSVIEKGQTVTLRCDPISGHDNLYWYRRVMGKEIKFLLHFVKESKQDESGMPNNRFLAERTGGTYSTLKVQPAELEDSGVYFCASSPATGQGTEAFFGQGTRLTVV.

The chain recombines TRBV4-1 with TRBJ1-1, with D unresolved. V was clipped by 7 bases and J by 1 base, with 22 bases between them. CDR1 is MGHRA, CDR2 YSYEKL, per germline. The CDR3 has 17 residues. The CDR3 reads CASTLNPPNVGNTEAFF. As DNA, the CDR3 is TGCGCCAGCACGCTAAATCCCCCCAATGTCGGGAACACTGAAGCTTTCTTT.

This rearrangement joins TRBV7-8 to TRBJ2-5; maybe TRBD1 (6 bases). Germline V CDR1 and CDR2: SGHVS, FQNEAQ. V was shortened by 2 bases and J by 5 bases, with 12 bases between the two germline ends. The CDR3 runs to 14 residues. The CDR3 protein is CASSLRTGRETQYF. CDR3 sequence (DNA): TGTGCCAGCAGCTTACGAACAGGGCGGGAGACCCAGTACTTC.

The chain recombines TRBV15 with TRBJ2-5, with a possible D match to TRBD1 (5 bases). The length of the CDR3 is 14 residues. V dropped 0 bases and J dropped 7 bases, with 12 bases sitting between them. The germline gives CDR1 LNHNV, CDR2 YYDKDF (reference sequence). Written as DNA, the CDR3 is TGTGCCACCAGCAGAGATCAGGGAATTGGGACCCAGTACTTC. Amino acids: CATSRDQGIGTQYF.

The gene calls are TRBV6-4 and TRBJ1-6, with D hard to call. Trimming removed 6 bases from V and 0 bases from J, with 6 bases in between. CDR1 is MRHNA and CDR2 is SNTAGT in the germline V gene. The CDR3 covers 14 residues. The CDR3 here is CASSPSSYNSPLHF. The CDR3 DNA is TGTGCCAGCAGCCCGAGCTCCTATAATTCACCCCTCCACTTT.

This chain's CDR3 is CARVSGYQETQYF. Here the CDR3 DNA reads TGTGCCAGGGTCTCGGGGTACCAAGAGACCCAGTACTTC. The rearrangement uses TRBV19 and TRBJ2-5, with D possibly TRBD2 on 5 matching bases. Deletions cut 9 bases from V and 0 bases from J, with 11 bases between. Germline CDR1 and CDR2: LNHDA and SQIVND (reference sequence). The CDR3 is 13 amino acids.

This clone was seen just once. This chain uses TRBV7-2 with TRBJ2-1; D is unclear. The V gene's germline CDR1 is SGHTA and CDR2 FQGNSA. The CDR3 covers 11 residues. V lost 6 bases to trimming and J lost 4 bases, with 4 bases between them. The CDR3 region has the DNA TGTGCCAGCAGTCCGTACAATGAGCAGTTCTTC. The encoded protein is CASSPYNEQFF.